This T cell receptor beta chain was sequenced in a study of patients and donors after allogeneic stem cell transplantation. The germline V gene encodes CDR1 DFQATT and CDR2 SNEGSKA (reference sequence). This CDR3 region has 14 residues. Trimming took off 0 bases at V and 7 bases at J, with 16 bases between the two ends. TCRdb itself ran the RT-PCR reads through MiXCR, one entry per CDR3 protein. This sample has about 960,000 distinct CDR3 sequences, with roughly 17% found just once. This clonotype was counted a few times. The source material was blood, either unsorted or a sorted T cell fraction (not recorded which). This TCR was sampled from a human donor who was either an allogeneic HSCT recipient or a stem cell or donor lymphocyte infusion donor (not recorded which). It is not recorded whose cells these are; they may come from a transplant donor. The chain couples TRBV20-1 to TRBJ2-7; no reliable D call. Written as DNA, the CDR3 is TGCAGTGCTAGAGATCGGGCCCTCTTAAGGGAGCAGTACTTC. Translated: CSARDRALLREQYF.